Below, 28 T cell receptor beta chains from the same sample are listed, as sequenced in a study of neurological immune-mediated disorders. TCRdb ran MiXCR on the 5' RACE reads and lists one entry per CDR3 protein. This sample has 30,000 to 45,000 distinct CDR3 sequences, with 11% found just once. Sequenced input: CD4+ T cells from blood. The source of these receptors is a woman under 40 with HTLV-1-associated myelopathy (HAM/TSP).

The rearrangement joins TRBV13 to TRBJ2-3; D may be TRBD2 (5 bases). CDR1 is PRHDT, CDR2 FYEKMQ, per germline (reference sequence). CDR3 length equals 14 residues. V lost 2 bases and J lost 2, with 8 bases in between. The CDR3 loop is CASSLSGFTDTQYF. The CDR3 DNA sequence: TGTGCCAGCAGCTTATCGGGGTTCACAGATACGCAGTATTTT.

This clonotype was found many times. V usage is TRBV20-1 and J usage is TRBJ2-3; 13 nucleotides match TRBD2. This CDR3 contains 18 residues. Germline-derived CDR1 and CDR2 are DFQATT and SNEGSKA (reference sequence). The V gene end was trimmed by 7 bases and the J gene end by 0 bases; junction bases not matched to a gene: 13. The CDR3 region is CSVALGLAGTHSTDTQYF. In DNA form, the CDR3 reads TGCAGTGTTGCCCTGGGACTAGCGGGGACCCATAGCACAGATACGCAGTATTTT.

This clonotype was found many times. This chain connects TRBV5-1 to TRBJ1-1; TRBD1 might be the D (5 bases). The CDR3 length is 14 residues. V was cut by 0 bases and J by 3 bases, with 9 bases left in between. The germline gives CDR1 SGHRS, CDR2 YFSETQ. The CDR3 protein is CASSLEAGDTEAFF. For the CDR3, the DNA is TGCGCCAGCAGCTTGGAAGCGGGGGACACTGAAGCTTTCTTT.

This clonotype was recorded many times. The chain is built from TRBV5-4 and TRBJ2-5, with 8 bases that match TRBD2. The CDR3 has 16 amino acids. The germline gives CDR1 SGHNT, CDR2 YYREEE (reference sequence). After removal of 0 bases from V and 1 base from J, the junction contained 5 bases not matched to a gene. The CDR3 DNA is TGTGCCAGCAGCTTGGGTAGCGGGGCGTTCCAAGAGACCCAGTACTTC. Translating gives CASSLGSGAFQETQYF.

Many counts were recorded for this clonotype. Here the CDR3 DNA reads TGCGCCAGCAGCCCACCGACTAGCGGGGATGAGCAGTTCTTC. Protein: CASSPPTSGDEQFF. This chain uses TRBV5-1 with TRBJ2-1, with TRBD2 matching over 11 bases. CDR1 and CDR2 from the germline V gene are SGHRS and YFSETQ. After removal of 4 bases from V and 8 bases from J, the junction contained 5 bases not matched to a gene. This CDR3 region has 14 residues.

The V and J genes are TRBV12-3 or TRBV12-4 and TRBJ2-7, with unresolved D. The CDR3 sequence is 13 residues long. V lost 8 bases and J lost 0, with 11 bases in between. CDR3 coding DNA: TGTGCCAGCTCACCAGCAAGCTCCTACGAGCAGTACTTC. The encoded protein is CASSPASSYEQYF.

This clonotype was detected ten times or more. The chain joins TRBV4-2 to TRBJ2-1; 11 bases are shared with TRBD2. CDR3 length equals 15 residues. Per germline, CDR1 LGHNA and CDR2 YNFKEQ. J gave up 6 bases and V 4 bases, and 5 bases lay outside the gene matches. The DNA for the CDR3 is TGTGCCAGCAGCCCCAGACTAGCGGGGTCCAATGAGCAGTTCTTC. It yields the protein CASSPRLAGSNEQFF.

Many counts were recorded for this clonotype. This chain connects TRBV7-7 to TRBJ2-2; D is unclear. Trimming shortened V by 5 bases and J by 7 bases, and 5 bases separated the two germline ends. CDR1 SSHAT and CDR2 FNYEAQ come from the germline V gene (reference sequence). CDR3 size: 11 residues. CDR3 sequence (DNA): TGTGCCAGCAGCGTGGGCGGGGAGCTGTTTTTT. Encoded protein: CASSVGGELFF.

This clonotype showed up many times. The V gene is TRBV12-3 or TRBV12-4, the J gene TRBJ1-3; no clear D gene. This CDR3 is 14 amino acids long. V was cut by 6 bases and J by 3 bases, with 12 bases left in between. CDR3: CASSPIGIGNTIYF. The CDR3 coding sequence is TGTGCCAGCAGCCCAATAGGAATTGGAAACACCATATATTTT.

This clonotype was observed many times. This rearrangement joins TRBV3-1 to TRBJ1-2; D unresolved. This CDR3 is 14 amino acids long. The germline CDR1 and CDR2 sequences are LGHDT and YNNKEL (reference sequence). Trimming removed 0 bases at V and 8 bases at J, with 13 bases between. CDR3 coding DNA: TGTGCCAGCAGCCAAGATCACGGGGTGACCGGCTACACCTTC. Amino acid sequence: CASSQDHGVTGYTF. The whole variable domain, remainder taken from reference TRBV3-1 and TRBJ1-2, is DTAVSQTPKYLVTQMGNDKSIKCEQNLGHDTMYWYKQDSKKFLKIMFSYNNKELIINETVPNRFSPKSPDKAHLNLHINSLELGDSAVYFCASSQDHGVTGYTFGSGTRLTVV.

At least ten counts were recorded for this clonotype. The DNA of the CDR3 is TGCAGTGCTGACGGGCCTAGGATGGCCGAGCAGTACTTC. Its protein product is CSADGPRMAEQYF. The chain carries TRBV20-1 and TRBJ2-7; D is ambiguous. The ends were cut back, 5 bases at V and 6 bases at J, with 17 bases in the middle. Germline CDR1 DFQATT, CDR2 SNEGSKA (reference sequence). This CDR3 contains 13 residues.

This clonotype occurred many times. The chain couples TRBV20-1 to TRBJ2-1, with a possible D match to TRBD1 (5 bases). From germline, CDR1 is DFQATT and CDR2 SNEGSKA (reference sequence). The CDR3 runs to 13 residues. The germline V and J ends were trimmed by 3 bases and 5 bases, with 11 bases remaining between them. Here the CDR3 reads CSARGQTDNEQFF. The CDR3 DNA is TGCAGTGCTAGGGGGCAGACTGACAATGAGCAGTTCTTC.

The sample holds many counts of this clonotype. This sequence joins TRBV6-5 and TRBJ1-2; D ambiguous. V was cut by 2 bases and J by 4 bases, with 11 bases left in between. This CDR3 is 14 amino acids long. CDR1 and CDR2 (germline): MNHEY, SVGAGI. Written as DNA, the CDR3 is TGTGCCAGCAGTTACAGTCGGGAGGGCTATGGCTACACCTTC. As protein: CASSYSREGYGYTF.

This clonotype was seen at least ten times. The CDR3 DNA reads as TGTGCCAGCAGCCGACAAGCAGAGAACACTGAAGCTTTCTTT. As protein: CASSRQAENTEAFF. The chain carries TRBV7-9 and TRBJ1-1, with D unresolved. The ends were cut back, 5 bases at V and 1 base at J, with 11 bases in the middle. Germline-derived CDR1 and CDR2 are SEHNR and FQNEAQ (reference sequence). This CDR3 is built from 14 residues. Looking up the rest from reference TRBV7-9 and TRBJ1-1 gives the full variable domain: DTGVSQNPRHKITKRGQNVTFRCDPISEHNRLYWYRQTLGQGPEFLTYFQNEAQLEKSRLLSDRFSAERPKGSFSTLEIQRTEQGDSAMYLCASSRQAENTEAFFGQGTRLTVV.

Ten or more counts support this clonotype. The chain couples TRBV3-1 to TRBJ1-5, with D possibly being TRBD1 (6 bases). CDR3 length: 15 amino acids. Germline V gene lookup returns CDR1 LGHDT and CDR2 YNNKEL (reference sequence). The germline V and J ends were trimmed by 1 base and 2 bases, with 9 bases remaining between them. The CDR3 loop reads CASSQGGQGNQPQHF. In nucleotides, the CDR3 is TGTGCCAGCAGCCAAGGGGGGCAGGGCAATCAGCCCCAGCATTTT.

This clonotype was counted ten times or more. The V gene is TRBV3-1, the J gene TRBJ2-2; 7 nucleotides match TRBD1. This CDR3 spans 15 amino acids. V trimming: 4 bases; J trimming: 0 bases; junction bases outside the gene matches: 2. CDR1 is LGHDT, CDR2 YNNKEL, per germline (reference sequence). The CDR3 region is CASSLGTANTGELFF. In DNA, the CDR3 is TGTGCCAGCAGCCTCGGGACAGCGAACACCGGGGAGCTGTTTTTT.

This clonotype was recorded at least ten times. The CDR3 is CASSLSKSLDTQYF. The DNA for the CDR3 is TGTGCCAGCAGCTTGTCCAAGTCTCTAGATACGCAGTATTTT. The rearrangement joins TRBV5-6 to TRBJ2-3, with D uncertain. The CDR3 length is 14 residues. Trimming removed 1 base from V and 5 bases from J, with 11 bases in between. Germline V lookup: CDR1 SGHDT, CDR2 YYEEEE. Complete variable domain (other parts from reference TRBV5-6 and TRBJ2-3): DAGVTQSPTHLIKTRGQQVTLRCSPKSGHDTVSWYQQALGQGPQFIFQYYEEEERQRGNFPDRFSGHQFPNYSSELNVNALLLGDSALYLCASSLSKSLDTQYFGPGTRLTVL.

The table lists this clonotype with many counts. The CDR3 sequence: CSAGGSGSITEAFF. The CDR3 DNA follows: TGCAGCGCCGGGGGGTCAGGGAGTATCACTGAAGCTTTCTTT. The chain combines TRBV29-1 with TRBJ1-1; D is possibly TRBD1 (5 bases). The CDR3 is made up of 14 amino acids. Trimming stripped 7 bases from V and 4 bases from J, with 19 bases between. Germline assignment: CDR1 SQVTM and CDR2 ANQGSEA.

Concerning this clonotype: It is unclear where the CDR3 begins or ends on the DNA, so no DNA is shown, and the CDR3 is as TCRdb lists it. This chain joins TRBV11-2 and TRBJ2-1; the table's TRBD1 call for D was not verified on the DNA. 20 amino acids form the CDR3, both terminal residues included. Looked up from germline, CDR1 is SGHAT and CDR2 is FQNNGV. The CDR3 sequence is CASSFYICSARGPAGNEQFF.

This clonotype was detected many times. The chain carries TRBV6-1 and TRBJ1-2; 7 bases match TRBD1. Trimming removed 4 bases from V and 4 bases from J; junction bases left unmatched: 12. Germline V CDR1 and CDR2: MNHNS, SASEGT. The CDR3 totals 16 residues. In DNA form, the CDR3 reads TGTGCCAGCAGTGGTCGAAATCGACAGGGTGCCTATGGCTACACCTTC. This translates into CASSGRNRQGAYGYTF.

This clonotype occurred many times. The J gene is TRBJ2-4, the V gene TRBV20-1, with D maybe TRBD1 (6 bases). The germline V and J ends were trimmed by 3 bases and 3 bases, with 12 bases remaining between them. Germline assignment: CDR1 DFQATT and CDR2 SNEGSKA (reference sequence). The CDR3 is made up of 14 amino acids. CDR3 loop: CSARNGQNKNIQYF. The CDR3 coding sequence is TGCAGTGCTAGGAACGGACAGAACAAAAACATTCAGTACTTC.

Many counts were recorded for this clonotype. The CDR3 sequence is CASSIGNRDVYGYTF. The CDR3 DNA sequence: TGTGCCAGTAGTATCGGTAACAGGGATGTCTATGGCTACACCTTC. The chain uses TRBV19 and TRBJ1-2, with a possible D match to TRBD1 (6 bases). CDR1 is LNHDA and CDR2 is SQIVND in the germline V gene (reference sequence). V lost 3 bases and J lost 4, with 15 bases in between. The CDR3 runs to 15 residues.

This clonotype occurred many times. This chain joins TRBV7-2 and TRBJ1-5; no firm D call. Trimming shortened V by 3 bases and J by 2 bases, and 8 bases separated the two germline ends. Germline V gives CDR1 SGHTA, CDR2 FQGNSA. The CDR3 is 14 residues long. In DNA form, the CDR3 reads TGTGCCAGCAGCTTTTCTGGTGGCAATCAGCCCCAGCATTTT. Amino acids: CASSFSGGNQPQHF.

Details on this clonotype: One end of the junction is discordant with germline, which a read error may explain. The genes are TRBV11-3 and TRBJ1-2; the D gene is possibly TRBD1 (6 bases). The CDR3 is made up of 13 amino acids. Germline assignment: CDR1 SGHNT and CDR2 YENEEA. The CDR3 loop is CAISPRGLSGYTF. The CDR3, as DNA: TGTGCCATCAGCCCCAGGGGTCTTTCAGGCTATACCTTC.

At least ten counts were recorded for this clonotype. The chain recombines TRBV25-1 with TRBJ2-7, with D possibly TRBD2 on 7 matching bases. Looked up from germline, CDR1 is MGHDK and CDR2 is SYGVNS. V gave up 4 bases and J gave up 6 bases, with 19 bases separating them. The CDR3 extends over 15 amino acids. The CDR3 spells CASSAPEGGAVEQYF. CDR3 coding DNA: TGTGCCAGCAGTGCCCCGGAGGGGGGGGCCGTCGAGCAGTACTTC.

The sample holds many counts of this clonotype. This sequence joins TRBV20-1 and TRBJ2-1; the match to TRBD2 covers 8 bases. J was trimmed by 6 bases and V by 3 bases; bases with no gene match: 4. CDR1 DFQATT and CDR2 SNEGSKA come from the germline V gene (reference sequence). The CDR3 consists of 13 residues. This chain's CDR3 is CSASGGAANEQFF. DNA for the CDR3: TGCAGTGCTAGCGGGGGGGCCGCCAATGAGCAGTTCTTC.

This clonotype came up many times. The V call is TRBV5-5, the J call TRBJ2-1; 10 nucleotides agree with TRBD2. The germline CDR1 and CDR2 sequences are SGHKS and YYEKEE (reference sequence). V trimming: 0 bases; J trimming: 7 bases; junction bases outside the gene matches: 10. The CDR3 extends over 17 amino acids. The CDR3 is CASSLAVERGGQNEQFF. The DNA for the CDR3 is TGTGCCAGCAGCTTGGCCGTCGAGCGGGGGGGTCAAAATGAGCAGTTCTTC.

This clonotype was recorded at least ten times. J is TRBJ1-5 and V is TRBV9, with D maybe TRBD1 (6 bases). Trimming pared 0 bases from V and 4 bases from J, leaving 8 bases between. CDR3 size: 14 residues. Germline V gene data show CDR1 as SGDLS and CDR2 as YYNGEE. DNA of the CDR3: TGTGCCAGCAGCGTAGATCAGGGGAATCAGCCCCAGCATTTT. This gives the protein CASSVDQGNQPQHF. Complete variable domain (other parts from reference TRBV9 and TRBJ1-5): DSGVTQTPKHLITATGQRVTLRCSPRSGDLSVYWYQQSLDQGLQFLIQYYNGEERAKGNILERFSAQQFPDLHSELNLSSLELGDSALYFCASSVDQGNQPQHFGDGTRLSIL.